The present T cell receptor (beta chain) was sequenced within a study of cytomegalovirus exposure and HLA in healthy donors. About the research overall: The approximately 130 validation repertoires were reported in a later analysis to have been generated on the same platform as the roughly 720 first-cohort repertoires. Overall study findings and caveats: Altogether, about 160 TCR beta chains were recorded as cytomegalovirus-associated. Most observed TCR sequences were rare, whereas some public TCRs were detected in many donors. In vitro, a few CMV-associated chains proved specific for CMV antigens.

Only in-frame clones appear in the TCRdb table, and some are missing; sequencing was by immunoSEQ multiplex PCR. The repertoire holds some 83,000 clones, approximately 93% seen once, with roughly 3.4% in the top ten. This CDR3 has 15 residues. Germline values: CDR1 MDHEN, CDR2 SYDVKM. J lost 6 bases, V lost 3 bases, and 10 bases had no gene match. This clone appeared once. Its antigen is unknown. This receptor was obtained from a woman aged 18-29 years in good health and CMV-seropositive. The rearrangement links TRBV28 to TRBJ1-1, with 7 positions matching TRBD1. Sequences were obtained from PBMCs. CDR3 sequence reads: CASSFRVQGRPEAFF. CDR3 nucleotides: TGTGCCAGCAGTTTTAGGGTACAGGGGAGGCCTGAAGCTTTCTTT.